This T cell receptor beta chain was identified during a study of T cell responses to AZD1222 COVID-19 vaccine. Germline assignment: CDR1 SGHAT and CDR2 FQNNGV. The V segment lost 3 bases and the J segment 5 bases; nucleotides outside the gene matches: 3. This CDR3 spans 14 amino acids. Study findings and constraints: After the peak T cell response, and only then, were repertoires sampled.

Assay used: immunoSEQ multiplex PCR; TCRdb lists only in-frame clones, some missing. The profile shows about 130,000 clones, roughly 94% of them singletons. This clone appeared a single time. Antigen: not known. The clonotype comes from an adult in good health. The sequenced sample was peripheral blood, obtained on day 0 of AZD1222 vaccination. The rearrangement links TRBV11-2 to TRBJ2-5, with 10 bases matching TRBD1. CDR3 residues: CASSLTGGGETQYF. CDR3 DNA sequence: TGTGCCAGCAGCTTGACAGGGGGCGGTGAGACCCAGTACTTC.